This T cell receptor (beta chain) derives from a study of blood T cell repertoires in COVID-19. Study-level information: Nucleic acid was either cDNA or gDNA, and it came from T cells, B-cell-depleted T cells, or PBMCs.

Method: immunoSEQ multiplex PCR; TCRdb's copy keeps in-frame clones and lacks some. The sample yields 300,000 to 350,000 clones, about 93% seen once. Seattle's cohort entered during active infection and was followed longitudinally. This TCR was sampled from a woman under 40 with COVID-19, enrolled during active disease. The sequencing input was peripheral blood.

This CDR3 is CASSRQPSYEQYF. Written as DNA, the CDR3 is TGTGCCAGCAGTCGACAGCCCTCCTACGAGCAGTACTTC. The V and J genes are TRBV11-2 and TRBJ2-7; D is perhaps TRBD1 (5 bases). Trimming left V 6 bases short and J 0 bases short, with 9 bases between. This CDR3 is built from 13 residues. Looked up from germline, CDR1 is SGHAT and CDR2 is FQNNGV.